Following are 8 T cell receptor beta chains from one sample sequenced in a study of Tregs in tolerant kidney transplant recipients. Profiled with immunoSEQ multiplex PCR; TCRdb holds only in-frame clones, not every one. Among about 240,000 clones listed, about 86% were seen once. Sequenced sample: CD4+ T cells from blood. These receptors originate from a human donor in good health.

This rearrangement joins TRBV13 to TRBJ2-1, with D perhaps matching TRBD2 (7 bases). CDR3 length: 16 amino acids. Trimming cost V 5 bases and J 6 bases, with 20 bases left between them. From germline, CDR1 is PRHDT and CDR2 FYEKMQ (reference sequence). The CDR3, as DNA: TGTGCCAGCAGCCTCCTGGGAGGGGGAGTAGGCAATGAGCAGTTCTTC. Translated: CASSLLGGGVGNEQFF.

The gene calls are TRBV2 and TRBJ2-3; TRBD2 matches at 7 bases. The CDR3 consists of 16 residues. After removal of 3 bases from V and 2 bases from J, the junction contained 8 bases not matched to a gene. Per germline, CDR1 SNHLY and CDR2 FYNNEI. The CDR3 DNA reads as TGTGCCAGCAGTGATGATAGGCGGGGGAACACAGATACGCAGTATTTT. Its protein product is CASSDDRRGNTDTQYF.

The chain uses TRBV5-4 and TRBJ2-5; TRBD1 might be the D (6 bases). The DNA end favors TRBJ2-7, so the J call may be wrong. This CDR3 spans 16 amino acids. Per germline, CDR1 SGHNT and CDR2 YYREEE (reference sequence). CDR3 coding DNA: TGTGCCAGCAGCCCGACAGGTTTATCGGGTCTATACGAGCAGTACTTC. Translated: CASSPTGLSGLYEQYF.

The gene calls are TRBV5-1 and TRBJ1-5; unclear D gene. The CDR3 contains 15 residues. The germline V gene encodes CDR1 SGHRS and CDR2 YFSETQ. Deletions cut 4 bases from V and 1 base from J, with 12 bases between. In DNA, the CDR3 is TGCGCCAGCAGCCCGGCTGCAGAGAGCAATCAGCCCCAGCATTTT. It codes for CASSPAAESNQPQHF.

This sequence joins TRBV7-8 and TRBJ2-7; D call uncertain. This CDR3 has 14 amino acids. The ends were cut back, 5 bases at V and 3 bases at J, with 14 bases in the middle. CDR1 is SGHVS, CDR2 FQNEAQ, per germline. In nucleotides, the CDR3 is TGTGCCAGCAGCCCTTTAGGCGTTCGCTACGAGCAGTACTTC. Translation gives CASSPLGVRYEQYF.

Comments on this clone: This CDR3 is also generated by other DNA sequences in the sample. This rearrangement joins TRBV5-1 to TRBJ1-5; D ambiguous. Trimming stripped 0 bases from V and 7 bases from J, with 8 bases between. Germline V CDR1 and CDR2: SGHRS, YFSETQ. The CDR3 covers 13 residues. The DNA of the CDR3 is TGCGCCAGCAGCTTGGTTGGGAACCAGCCCCAGCATTTT. Amino acids: CASSLVGNQPQHF. The full variable domain, with the rest looked up from reference TRBV5-1 and TRBJ1-5, is KAGVTQTPRYLIKTRGQQVTLSCSPISGHRSVSWYQQTPGQGLQFLFEYFSETQRNKGNFPGRFSGRQFSNSRSEMNVSTLELGDSALYLCASSLVGNQPQHFGDGTRLSIL.

The CDR3 is CSVVAGDIGNYGYTF. CDR3 bases: TGCAGCGTTGTGGCAGGGGATATAGGGAACTATGGCTACACCTTC. V gene TRBV29-1 combines with J gene TRBJ1-2; a weak D match, TRBD1 (6 bases). Germline CDR1 and CDR2: SQVTM and ANQGSEA. CDR3 length: 15 amino acids. V was clipped by 4 bases and J by 2 bases, with 17 bases between them.

This clone turned up a few times. The genes are TRBV13 and TRBJ2-6, with D unclear. The germline V gene encodes CDR1 PRHDT and CDR2 FYEKMQ (reference sequence). Deletions cut 5 bases from V and 1 base from J, with 6 bases between. The CDR3 contains 14 residues. In DNA, the CDR3 is TGTGCCAGCAGCGACGGATCTGGGGCCAACGTCCTGACTTTC. It codes for CASSDGSGANVLTF.